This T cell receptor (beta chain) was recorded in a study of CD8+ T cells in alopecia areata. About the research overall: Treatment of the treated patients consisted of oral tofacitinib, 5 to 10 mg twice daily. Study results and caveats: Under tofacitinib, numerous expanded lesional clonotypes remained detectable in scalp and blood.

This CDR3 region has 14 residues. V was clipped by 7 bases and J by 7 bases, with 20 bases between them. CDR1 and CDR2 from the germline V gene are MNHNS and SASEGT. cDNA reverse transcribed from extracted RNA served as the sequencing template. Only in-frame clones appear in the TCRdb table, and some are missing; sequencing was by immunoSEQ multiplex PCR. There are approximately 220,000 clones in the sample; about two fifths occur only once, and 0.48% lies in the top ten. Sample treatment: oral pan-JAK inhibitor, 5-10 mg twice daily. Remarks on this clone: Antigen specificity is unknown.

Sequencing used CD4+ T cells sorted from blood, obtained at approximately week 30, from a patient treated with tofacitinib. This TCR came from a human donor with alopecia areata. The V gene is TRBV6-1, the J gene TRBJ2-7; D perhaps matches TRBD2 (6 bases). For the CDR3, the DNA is TGTGCCAGCAAAGTAGCGGTATTAGCCCTAGAGCAGTACTTC. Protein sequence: CASKVAVLALEQYF.